The sequence of this T cell receptor (beta chain) was determined in a study of control samples from healthy donors and cancer patients. Measured with immunoSEQ multiplex PCR; TCRdb has only the in-frame clones, and not every one. Of approximately 90,000 clones detected, around four fifths appear once; the ten largest clones hold 15% to 20%. Looked up from germline, CDR1 is SNHLY and CDR2 is FYNNEI. V lost 9 bases, J lost 0 bases, and 14 bases lay in between. The CDR3 covers 14 residues. The sequence was obtained from a man between 25 and 39 years old in good health. Sequencing was carried out using blood. The chain links TRBV2 to TRBJ1-2; possibly TRBD1 for D (5 bases). CDR3 nucleotides: TGTGCCAGAACGGGGGTTGCAACTAACTATGGCTACACCTTC. Protein: CARTGVATNYGYTF. The variable domain in full, with the rest retrieved from reference TRBV2 and TRBJ1-2, is EPEVTQTPSHQVTQMGQEVILRCVPISNHLYFYWYRQILGQKVEFLVSFYNNEISEKSEIFDDQFSVERPDGSNFTLKIRSTKLEDSAMYFCARTGVATNYGYTFGSGTRLTVV.